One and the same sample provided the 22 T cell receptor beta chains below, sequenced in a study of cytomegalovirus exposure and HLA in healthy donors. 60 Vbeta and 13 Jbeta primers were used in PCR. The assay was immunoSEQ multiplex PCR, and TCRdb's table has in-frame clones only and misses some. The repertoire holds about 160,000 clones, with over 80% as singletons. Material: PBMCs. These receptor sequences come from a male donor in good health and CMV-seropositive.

The CDR3 region is CASSLSQMSYEQYF. The CDR3 DNA is TGTGCCAGCAGTTTAAGCCAAATGTCCTACGAGCAGTACTTC. The chain carries TRBV28 and TRBJ2-7; D unclear. V shed 2 bases and J shed 1 base, with 9 bases lying between them. The CDR3 extends over 14 amino acids. Per the germline V gene, CDR1 is MDHEN and CDR2 is SYDVKM.

DNA for the CDR3: TGTGCCAGCAGCTTCAGGGTGGATCAGCCCCAGCATTTT. Its protein product is CASSFRVDQPQHF. This chain joins TRBV28 and TRBJ1-5, with TRBD1 as a possible D gene (5 bases). Germline CDR1 is MDHEN and CDR2 is SYDVKM. V was cut by 6 bases and J by 5 bases, with 11 bases left in between. There are 13 residues in the CDR3.

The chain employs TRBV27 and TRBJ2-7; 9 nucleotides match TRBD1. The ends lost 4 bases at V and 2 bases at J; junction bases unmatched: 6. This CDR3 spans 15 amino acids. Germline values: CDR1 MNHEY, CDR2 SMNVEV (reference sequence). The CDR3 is CASSSTGGGTYEQYF. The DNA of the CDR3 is TGTGCCAGCAGTTCGACAGGGGGGGGGACCTACGAGCAGTACTTC.

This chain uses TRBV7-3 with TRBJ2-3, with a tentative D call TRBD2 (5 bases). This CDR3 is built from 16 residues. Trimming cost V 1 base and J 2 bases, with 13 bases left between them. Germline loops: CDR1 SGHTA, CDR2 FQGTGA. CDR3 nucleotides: TGTGCCAGCAGCTTAAACGCACTAGGACCCACAGATACGCAGTATTTT. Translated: CASSLNALGPTDTQYF. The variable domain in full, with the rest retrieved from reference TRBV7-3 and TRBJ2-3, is GAGVSQTPSNKVTEKGKYVELRCDPISGHTALYWYRQSLGQGPEFLIYFQGTGAADDSGLPNDRFFAVRPEGSVSTLKIQRTERGDSAVYLCASSLNALGPTDTQYFGPGTRLTVL.

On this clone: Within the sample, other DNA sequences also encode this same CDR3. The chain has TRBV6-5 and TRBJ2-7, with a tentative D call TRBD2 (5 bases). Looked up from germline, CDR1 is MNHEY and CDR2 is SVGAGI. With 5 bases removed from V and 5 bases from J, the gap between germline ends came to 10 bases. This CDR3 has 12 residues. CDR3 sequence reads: CASSPGLHEQYF. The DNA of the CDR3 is TGTGCCAGCAGTCCTGGACTGCACGAGCAGTACTTC.

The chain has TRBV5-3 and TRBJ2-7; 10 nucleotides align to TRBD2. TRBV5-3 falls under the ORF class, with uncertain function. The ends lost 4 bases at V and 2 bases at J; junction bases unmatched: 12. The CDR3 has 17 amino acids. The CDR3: CARSIWTSGQPPYEQYF. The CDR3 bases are TGTGCCAGAAGCATATGGACTAGCGGTCAACCTCCCTACGAGCAGTACTTC.

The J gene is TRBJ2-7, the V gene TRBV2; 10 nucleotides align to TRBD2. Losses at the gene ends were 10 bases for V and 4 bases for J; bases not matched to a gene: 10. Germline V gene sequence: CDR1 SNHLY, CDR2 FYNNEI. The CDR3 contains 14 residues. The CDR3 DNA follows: TGTGCCACCGGACGGGCTAGCGGGAGATACGAGCAGTACTTC. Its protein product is CATGRASGRYEQYF.

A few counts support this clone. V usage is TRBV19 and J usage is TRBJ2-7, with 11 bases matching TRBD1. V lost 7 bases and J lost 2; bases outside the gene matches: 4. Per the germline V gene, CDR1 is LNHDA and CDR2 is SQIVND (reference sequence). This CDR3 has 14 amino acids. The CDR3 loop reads CASMGTGGTYEQYF. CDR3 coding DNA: TGTGCCAGTATGGGGACAGGGGGGACCTACGAGCAGTACTTC.

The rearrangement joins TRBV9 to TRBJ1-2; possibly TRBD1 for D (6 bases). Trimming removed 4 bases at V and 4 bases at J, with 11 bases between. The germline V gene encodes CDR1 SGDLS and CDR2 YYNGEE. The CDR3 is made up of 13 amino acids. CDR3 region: CASSPTGTYGYTF. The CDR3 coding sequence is TGTGCCAGCAGCCCTACAGGGACCTATGGCTACACCTTC.

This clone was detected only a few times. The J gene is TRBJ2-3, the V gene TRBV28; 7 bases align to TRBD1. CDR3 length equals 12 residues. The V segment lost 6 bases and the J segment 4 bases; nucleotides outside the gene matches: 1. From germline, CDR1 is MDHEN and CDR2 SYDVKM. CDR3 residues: CASRTGPDTQYF. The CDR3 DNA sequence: TGTGCCAGCAGGACAGGGCCAGATACGCAGTATTTT.

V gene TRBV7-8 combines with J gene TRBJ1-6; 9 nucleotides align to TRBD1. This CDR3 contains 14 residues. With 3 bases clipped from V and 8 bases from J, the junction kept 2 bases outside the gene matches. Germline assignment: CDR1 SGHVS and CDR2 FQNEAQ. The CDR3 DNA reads TGTGCCAGCAGCTTGGGACAGGGCGATTCACCCCTCCACTTT. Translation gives CASSLGQGDSPLHF.

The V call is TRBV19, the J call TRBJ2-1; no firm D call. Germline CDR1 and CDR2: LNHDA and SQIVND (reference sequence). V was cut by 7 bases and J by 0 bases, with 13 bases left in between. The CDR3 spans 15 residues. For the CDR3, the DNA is TGTGCCAGTAAACTTTCGCCGAACTCCTACAATGAGCAGTTCTTC. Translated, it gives CASKLSPNSYNEQFF. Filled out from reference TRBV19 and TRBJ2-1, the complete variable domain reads DGGITQSPKYLFRKEGQNVTLSCEQNLNHDAMYWYRQDPGQGLRLIYYSQIVNDFQKGDIAEGYSVSREKKESFPLTVTSAQKNPTAFYLCASKLSPNSYNEQFFGPGTRLTVL.

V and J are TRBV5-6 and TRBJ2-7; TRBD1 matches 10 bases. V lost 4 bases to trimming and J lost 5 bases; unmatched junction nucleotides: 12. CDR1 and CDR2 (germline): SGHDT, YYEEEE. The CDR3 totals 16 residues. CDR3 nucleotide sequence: TGTGCCAGCAGCCGACCCCCGGGACAGGGGTTCAACGAGCAGTACTTC. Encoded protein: CASSRPPGQGFNEQYF.

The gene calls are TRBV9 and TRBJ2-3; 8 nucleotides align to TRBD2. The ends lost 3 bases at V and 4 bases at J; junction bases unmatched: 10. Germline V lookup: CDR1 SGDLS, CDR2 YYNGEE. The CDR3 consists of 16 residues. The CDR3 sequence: CASSAIGGRTPDTQYF. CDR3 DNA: TGTGCCAGCAGCGCGATCGGCGGGAGGACGCCAGATACGCAGTATTTT.

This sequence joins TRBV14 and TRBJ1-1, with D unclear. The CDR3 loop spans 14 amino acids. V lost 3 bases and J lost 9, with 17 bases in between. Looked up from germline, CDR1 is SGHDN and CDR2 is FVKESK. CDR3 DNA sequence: TGTGCCAGCAGCCACCCCATCTACGCGGCTCAAGCTTTCTTT. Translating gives CASSHPIYAAQAFF.

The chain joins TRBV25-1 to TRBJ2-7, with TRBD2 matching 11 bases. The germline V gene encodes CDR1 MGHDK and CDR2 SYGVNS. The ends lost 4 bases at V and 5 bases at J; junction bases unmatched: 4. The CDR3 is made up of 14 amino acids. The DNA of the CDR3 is TGTGCCAGCAGTGCTGGACTAGCGGGCCACGAGCAGTACTTC. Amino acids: CASSAGLAGHEQYF.

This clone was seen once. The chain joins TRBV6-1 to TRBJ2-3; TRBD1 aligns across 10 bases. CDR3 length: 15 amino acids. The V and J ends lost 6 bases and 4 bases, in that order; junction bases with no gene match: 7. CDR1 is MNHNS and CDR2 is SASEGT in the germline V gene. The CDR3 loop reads CASRDRGRVADTQYF. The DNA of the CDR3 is TGTGCCAGCAGGGACAGGGGGAGGGTAGCAGATACGCAGTATTTT.

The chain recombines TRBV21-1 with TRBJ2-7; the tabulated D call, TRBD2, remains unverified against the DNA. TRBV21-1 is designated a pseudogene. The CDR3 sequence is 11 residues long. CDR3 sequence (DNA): TGTGCCAGCAGCGCCCCGGACGAGCAGTACTTC. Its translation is CASSAPDEQYF.

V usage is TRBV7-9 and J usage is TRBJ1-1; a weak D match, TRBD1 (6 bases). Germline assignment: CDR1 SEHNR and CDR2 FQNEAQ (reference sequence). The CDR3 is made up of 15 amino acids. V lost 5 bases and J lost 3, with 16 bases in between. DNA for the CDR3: TGTGCCAGCAGCCCTGCTACAGGGCTTTACACTGAAGCTTTCTTT. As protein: CASSPATGLYTEAFF. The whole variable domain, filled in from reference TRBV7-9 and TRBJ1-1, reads DTGVSQNPRHKITKRGQNVTFRCDPISEHNRLYWYRQTLGQGPEFLTYFQNEAQLEKSRLLSDRFSAERPKGSFSTLEIQRTEQGDSAMYLCASSPATGLYTEAFFGQGTRLTVV.

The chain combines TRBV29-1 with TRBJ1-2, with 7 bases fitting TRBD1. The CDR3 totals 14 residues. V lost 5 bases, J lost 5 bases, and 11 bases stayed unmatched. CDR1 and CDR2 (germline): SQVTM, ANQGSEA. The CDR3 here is CSVILGGREYGYTF. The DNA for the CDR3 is TGCAGCGTTATACTAGGGGGCCGGGAATATGGCTACACCTTC.

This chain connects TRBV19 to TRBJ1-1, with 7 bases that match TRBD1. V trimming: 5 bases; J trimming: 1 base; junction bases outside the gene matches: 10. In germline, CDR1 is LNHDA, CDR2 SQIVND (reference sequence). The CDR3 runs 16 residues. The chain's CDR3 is CASSPRQGLRNTEAFF. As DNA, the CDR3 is TGTGCCAGTAGTCCTCGACAGGGCCTCAGGAACACTGAAGCTTTCTTT.

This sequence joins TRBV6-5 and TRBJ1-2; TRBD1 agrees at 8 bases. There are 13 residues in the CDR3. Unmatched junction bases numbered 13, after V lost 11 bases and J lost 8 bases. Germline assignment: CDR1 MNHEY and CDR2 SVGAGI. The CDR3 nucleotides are TGTGCCGCATCCCAGGACAGGGCATGGGGCTACACCTTC. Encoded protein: CAASQDRAWGYTF.